Sequencing of this T cell receptor beta chain was carried out in a study of blood T cell repertoires in COVID-19. Study context: The origin of the acute and convalescent COVID-19 samples was the United States, Italy and Spain. PBMCs, B-cell-depleted T cells, or T cells provided the cDNA or gDNA that made up the material.

Generated by immunoSEQ multiplex PCR, the TCRdb table keeps only in-frame clones and is missing some. The repertoire holds 120,000 to 150,000 clones, approximately 84% seen once, with less than 7% in the top ten. Specimen: PBMCs or T cells enriched from blood (not recorded which). This TCR derives from a man aged 35 to 55 with acute COVID-19.

The chain's CDR3 is CAWSPYQGRMTLNTEAFF. CDR3 sequence (DNA): TGTGCCTGGAGTCCATACCAGGGGCGAATGACCCTGAACACTGAAGCTTTCTTT. The V gene is TRBV30, the J gene TRBJ1-1, with a weak D call TRBD1 (6 bases). Germline V gene lookup returns CDR1 GTSNPN and CDR2 SVGIG (reference sequence). CDR3 length equals 18 residues. V was pared by 2 bases and J by 0 bases, with 22 bases between.